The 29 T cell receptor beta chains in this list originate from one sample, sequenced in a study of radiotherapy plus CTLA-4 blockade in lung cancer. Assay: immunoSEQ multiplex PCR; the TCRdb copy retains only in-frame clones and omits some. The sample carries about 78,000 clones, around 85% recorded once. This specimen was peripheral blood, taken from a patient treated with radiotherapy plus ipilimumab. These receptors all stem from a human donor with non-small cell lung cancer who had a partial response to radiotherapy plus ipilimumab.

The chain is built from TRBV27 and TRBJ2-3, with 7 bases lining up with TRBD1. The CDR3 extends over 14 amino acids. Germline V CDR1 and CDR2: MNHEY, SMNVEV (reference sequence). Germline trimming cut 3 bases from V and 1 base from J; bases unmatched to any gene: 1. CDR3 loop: CASSFDRGTDTQYF. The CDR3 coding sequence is TGTGCCAGCAGTTTCGACAGGGGCACAGATACGCAGTATTTT.

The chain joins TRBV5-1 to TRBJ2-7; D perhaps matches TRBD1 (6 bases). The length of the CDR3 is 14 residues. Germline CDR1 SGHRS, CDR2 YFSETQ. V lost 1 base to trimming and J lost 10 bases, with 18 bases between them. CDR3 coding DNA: TGCGCCAGCAGCTTGTCACCCCAGCAGGGGCACCAGTACTTC. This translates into CASSLSPQQGHQYF.

The CDR3 is CASSTSNEQFF. The CDR3 nucleotides read TGTGCCAGTAGTACTTCTAATGAGCAGTTCTTC. This chain uses TRBV19 with TRBJ2-1, with D unclear. V lost 4 bases, J lost 7 bases, and 5 bases lay in between. This CDR3 is built from 11 residues. Germline V lookup: CDR1 LNHDA, CDR2 SQIVND (reference sequence).

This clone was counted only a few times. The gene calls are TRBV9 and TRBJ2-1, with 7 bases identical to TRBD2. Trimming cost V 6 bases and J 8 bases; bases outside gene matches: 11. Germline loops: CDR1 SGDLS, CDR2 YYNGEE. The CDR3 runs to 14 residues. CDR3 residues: CASNLGGRAYEQFF. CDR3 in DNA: TGTGCCAGCAATCTCGGTGGGAGGGCCTATGAGCAGTTCTTC. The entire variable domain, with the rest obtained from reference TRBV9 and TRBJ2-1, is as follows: DSGVTQTPKHLITATGQRVTLRCSPRSGDLSVYWYQQSLDQGLQFLIQYYNGEERAKGNILERFSAQQFPDLHSELNLSSLELGDSALYFCASNLGGRAYEQFFGPGTRLTVL.

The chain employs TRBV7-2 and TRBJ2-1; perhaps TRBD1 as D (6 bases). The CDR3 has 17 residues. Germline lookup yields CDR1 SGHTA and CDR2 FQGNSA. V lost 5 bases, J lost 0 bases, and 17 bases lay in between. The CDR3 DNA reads TGTGCCAGCAGCCGTAGAGTCCTGGACAGCTCCTACAATGAGCAGTTCTTC. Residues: CASSRRVLDSSYNEQFF.

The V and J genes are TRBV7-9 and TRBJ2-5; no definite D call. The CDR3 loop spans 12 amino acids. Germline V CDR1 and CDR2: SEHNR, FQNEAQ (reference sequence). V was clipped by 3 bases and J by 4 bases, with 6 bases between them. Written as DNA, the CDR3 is TGTGCCAGCAGCTTTGGGCGAGAGACCCAGTACTTC. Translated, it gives CASSFGRETQYF.

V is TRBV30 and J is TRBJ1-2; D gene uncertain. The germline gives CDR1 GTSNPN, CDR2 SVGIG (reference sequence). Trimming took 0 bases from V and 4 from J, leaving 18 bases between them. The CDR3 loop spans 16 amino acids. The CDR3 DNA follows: TGTGCCTGGAGTGTCCCCTCGAATCCCGAGGGCTATGGCTACACCTTC. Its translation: CAWSVPSNPEGYGYTF.

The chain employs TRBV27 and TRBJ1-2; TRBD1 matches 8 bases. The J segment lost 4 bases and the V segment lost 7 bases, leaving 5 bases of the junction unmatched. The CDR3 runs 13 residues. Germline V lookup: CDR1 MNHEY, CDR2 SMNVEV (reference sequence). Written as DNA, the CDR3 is TGTGCCAGCATAGGGCAGGGGGCCTATGGCTACACCTTC. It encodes CASIGQGAYGYTF.

CDR3 amino acids: CASRTHRLSNQPQHF. The CDR3 DNA sequence: TGTGCCAGCAGAACACACAGGCTTAGCAATCAGCCCCAGCATTTT. The chain uses TRBV7-6 and TRBJ1-5; D might be TRBD1 (5 bases). Germline V CDR1 and CDR2: SGHVS, FNYEAQ. The CDR3 is 15 amino acids. Trimming pared 6 bases from V and 0 bases from J, leaving 12 bases between.

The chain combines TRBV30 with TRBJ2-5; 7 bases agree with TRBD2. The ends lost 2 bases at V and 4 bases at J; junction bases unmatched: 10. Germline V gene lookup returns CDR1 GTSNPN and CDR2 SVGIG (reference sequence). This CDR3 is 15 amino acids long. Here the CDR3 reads CAWSWGGRAAETQYF. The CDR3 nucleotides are TGTGCCTGGAGTTGGGGGGGGAGGGCAGCAGAGACCCAGTACTTC.

The CDR3 loop is CASSPDRDTEAFF. CDR3 DNA sequence: TGCGCCAGCAGCCCAGACAGGGACACTGAAGCTTTCTTT. The rearrangement uses TRBV5-1 and TRBJ1-1, with 7 positions matching TRBD1. The length of the CDR3 is 13 residues. The V gene's germline CDR1 is SGHRS and CDR2 YFSETQ. V gave up 4 bases and J gave up 3 bases; unmatched junction bases: 3.

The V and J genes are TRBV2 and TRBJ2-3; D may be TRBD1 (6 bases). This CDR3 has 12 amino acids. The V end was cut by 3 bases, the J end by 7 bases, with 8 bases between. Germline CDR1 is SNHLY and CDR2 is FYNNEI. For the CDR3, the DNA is TGTGCCAGCAGTGAGAGGGACAATACGCAGTATTTT. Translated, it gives CASSERDNTQYF. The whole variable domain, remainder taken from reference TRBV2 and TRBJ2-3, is EPEVTQTPSHQVTQMGQEVILRCVPISNHLYFYWYRQILGQKVEFLVSFYNNEISEKSEIFDDQFSVERPDGSNFTLKIRSTKLEDSAMYFCASSERDNTQYFGPGTRLTVL.

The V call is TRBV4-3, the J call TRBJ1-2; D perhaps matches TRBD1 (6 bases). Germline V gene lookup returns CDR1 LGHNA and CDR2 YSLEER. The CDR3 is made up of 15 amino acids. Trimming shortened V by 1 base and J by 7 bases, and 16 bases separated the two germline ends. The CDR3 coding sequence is TGCGCCAGCAGCCAAGGGTGGGGGGGGGCTGGTGGCTACACCTTC. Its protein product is CASSQGWGGAGGYTF.

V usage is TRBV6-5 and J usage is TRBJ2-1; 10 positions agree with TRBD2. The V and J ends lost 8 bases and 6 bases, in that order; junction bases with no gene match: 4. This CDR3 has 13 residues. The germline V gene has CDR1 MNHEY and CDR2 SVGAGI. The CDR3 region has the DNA TGTGCCAGCCGGCTAGCGGGGGCCAATGAGCAGTTCTTC. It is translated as CASRLAGANEQFF.

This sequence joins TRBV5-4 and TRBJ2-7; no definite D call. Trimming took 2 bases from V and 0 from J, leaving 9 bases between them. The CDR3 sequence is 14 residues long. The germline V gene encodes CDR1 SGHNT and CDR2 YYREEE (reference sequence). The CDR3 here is CASSFETYSYEQYF. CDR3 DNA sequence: TGTGCCAGCAGCTTCGAGACTTACTCCTACGAGCAGTACTTC.

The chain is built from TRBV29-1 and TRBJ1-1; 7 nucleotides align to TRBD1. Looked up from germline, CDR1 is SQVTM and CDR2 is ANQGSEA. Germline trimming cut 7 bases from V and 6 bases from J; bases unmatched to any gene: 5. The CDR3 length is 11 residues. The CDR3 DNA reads TGCAGCGGTGCCAGGGGGTCTGAAGCTTTCTTT. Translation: CSGARGSEAFF.

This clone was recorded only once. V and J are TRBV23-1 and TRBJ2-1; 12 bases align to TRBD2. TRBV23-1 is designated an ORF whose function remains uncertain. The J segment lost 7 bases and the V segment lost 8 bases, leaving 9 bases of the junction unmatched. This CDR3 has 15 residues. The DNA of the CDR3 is TGCGCCAGCCGCGGACTAGCGGGGACCACAAATGAGCAGTTCTTC. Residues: CASRGLAGTTNEQFF.

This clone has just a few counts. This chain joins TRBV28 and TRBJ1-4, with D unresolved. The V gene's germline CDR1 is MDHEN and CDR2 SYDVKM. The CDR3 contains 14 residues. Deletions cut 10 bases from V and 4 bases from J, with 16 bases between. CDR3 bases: TGTGCCACCCTTGAGCCGCCTCTTAATGAAAAACTGTTTTTT. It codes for CATLEPPLNEKLFF.

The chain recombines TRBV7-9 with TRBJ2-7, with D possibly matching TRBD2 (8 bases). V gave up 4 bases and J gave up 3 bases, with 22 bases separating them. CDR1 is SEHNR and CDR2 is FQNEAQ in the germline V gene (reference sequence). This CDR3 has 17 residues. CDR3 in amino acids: CASSSQTGGGSYYEQYF. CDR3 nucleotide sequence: TGTGCCAGCAGCTCGCAGACGGGAGGGGGCAGTTACTACGAGCAGTACTTC. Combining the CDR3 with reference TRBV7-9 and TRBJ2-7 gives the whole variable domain DTGVSQNPRHKITKRGQNVTFRCDPISEHNRLYWYRQTLGQGPEFLTYFQNEAQLEKSRLLSDRFSAERPKGSFSTLEIQRTEQGDSAMYLCASSSQTGGGSYYEQYFGPGTRLTVT.

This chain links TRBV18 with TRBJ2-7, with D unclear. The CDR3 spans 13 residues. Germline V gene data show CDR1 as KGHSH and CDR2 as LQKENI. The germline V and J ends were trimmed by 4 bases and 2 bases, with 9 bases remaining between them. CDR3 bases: TGTGCCAGCTCACTCTCACAGACCTACGAGCAGTACGTC. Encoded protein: CASSLSQTYEQYV.

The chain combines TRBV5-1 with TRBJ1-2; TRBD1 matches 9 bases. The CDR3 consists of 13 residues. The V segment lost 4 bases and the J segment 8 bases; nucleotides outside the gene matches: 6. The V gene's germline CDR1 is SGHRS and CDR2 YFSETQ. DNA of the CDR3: TGCGCCAGCAGCCCGGAGGGACAGGGCGGCTACACCTTC. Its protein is CASSPEGQGGYTF.

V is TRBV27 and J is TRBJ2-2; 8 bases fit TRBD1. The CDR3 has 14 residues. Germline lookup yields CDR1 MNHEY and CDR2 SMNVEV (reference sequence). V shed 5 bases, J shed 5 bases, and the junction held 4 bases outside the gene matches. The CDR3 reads CASSQGARTGELFF. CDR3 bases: TGTGCCAGCAGTCAGGGGGCGCGGACCGGGGAGCTGTTTTTT.

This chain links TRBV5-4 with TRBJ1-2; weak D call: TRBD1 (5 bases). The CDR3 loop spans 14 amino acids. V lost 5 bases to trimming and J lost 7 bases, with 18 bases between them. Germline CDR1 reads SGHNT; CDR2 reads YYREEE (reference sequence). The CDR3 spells CASRGRGGTSGYTF. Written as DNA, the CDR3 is TGTGCCAGCAGAGGGCGGGGGGGTACCAGTGGCTACACCTTC.

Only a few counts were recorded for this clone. The CDR3 region is CASSESDRGGETQYF. The CDR3 nucleotides read TGCGCCAGCAGTGAGTCGGACAGGGGAGGAGAGACCCAGTACTTC. The chain is built from TRBV10-1 and TRBJ2-5; 9 bases line up with TRBD1. The CDR3 runs 15 residues. J gave up 4 bases and V 0 bases, and 3 bases lay outside the gene matches. Looked up from germline, CDR1 is WNHNN and CDR2 is SYGVQD (reference sequence).

The CDR3 loop reads CASSGGHAAYEQYV. CDR3 DNA sequence: TGTGCCAGCAGTGGCGGACATGCCGCCTACGAGCAGTACGTC. The chain couples TRBV6-1 to TRBJ2-7; possibly TRBD1 for D (5 bases). This CDR3 spans 14 amino acids. Germline assignment: CDR1 MNHNS and CDR2 SASEGT. Between the trimmed V and J ends, which lost 4 bases and 2 bases, there was a span of 12 bases.

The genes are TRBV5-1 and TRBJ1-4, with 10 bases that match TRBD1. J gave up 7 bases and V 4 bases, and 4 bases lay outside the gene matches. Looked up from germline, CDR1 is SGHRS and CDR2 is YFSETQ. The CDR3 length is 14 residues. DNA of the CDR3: TGCGCCAGCAGCGGAGGACAGGGGGGTGAAAAACTGTTTTTT. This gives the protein CASSGGQGGEKLFF.

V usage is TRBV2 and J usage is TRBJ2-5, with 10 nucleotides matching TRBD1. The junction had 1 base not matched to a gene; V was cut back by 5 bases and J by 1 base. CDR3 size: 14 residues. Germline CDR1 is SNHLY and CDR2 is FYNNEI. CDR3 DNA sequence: TGTGCCAGCAGTTGGGACAGGGGCCAAGAGACCCAGTACTTC. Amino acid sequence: CASSWDRGQETQYF.

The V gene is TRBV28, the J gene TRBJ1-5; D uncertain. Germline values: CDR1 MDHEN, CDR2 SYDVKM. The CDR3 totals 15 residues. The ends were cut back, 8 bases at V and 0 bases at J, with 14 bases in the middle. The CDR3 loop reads CASRTGSYSNQPQHF. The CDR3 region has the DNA TGTGCCAGCCGTACGGGGTCCTATAGCAATCAGCCCCAGCATTTT.

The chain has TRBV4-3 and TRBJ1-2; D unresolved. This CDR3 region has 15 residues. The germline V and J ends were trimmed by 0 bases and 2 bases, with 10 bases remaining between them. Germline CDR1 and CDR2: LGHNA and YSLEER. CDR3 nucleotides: TGCGCCAGCAGCCAAGATCAGGCCGAGAACTATGGCTACACCTTC. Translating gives CASSQDQAENYGYTF.